The sequence of this TCR beta chain was determined in a study of shared clonotypes between healthy human individuals (TCRdb year 2020). A note on the overall study: The cohort comprised a couple of women and a few men aged 18 to 49 years. Per donor, three plates each were used for CD4 naive and CD4 memory, two for CD8 naive, and one for CD8 memory. To estimate repertoire size and how much clonotype sharing occurs between individuals, the study deeply sequenced the blood TCR repertoires of five healthy adults. To increase sequencing depth and limit assay-specific biases, different laboratories used diverse techniques to prepare libraries and sequence TCR repertoires. Leukapheresis yielded between about 0.94 and 10 billion PBMCs per donor. Summary of the overall study and its limitations: Sampling was restricted to blood, and TCR repertoires in tissues likely differ from the TCR repertoires found in blood. Based on pairwise subsampling, the degree of clonotype sharing among donors was expected to be affected by sequencing depth. Rarefaction of sorted-subset datasets indicated incomplete sequencing despite the large sequencing depth. Compared with non-shared clonotypes, the clonotypes found in all four sorted-subset donors had higher generation probabilities. Because the study included only a small number of donors, the genetic and exposure-history diversity represented was limited. When a handful of donors were compared, the shared fraction of clonotypes was roughly 4.8% for naive CD4, around 3.5% for naive CD8, 2.3% for memory CD4, and 0.35% to 0.4% for memory CD8. Larger estimated clonotype richness was generally found for naive subsets than for memory subsets.

TCR CDR3 regions were amplified from genomic DNA by multiplex PCR using the deep immunoSEQ assay. For each cell subset, the extracted genomic DNA was distributed evenly across all wells of several immunoSEQ 96-well plates, and each plate served as one replicate. For sorted subsets, around 200 ng genomic DNA, equal to 25,000 to 35,000 T cell genomes, was loaded into each replicate PCR. Purified libraries were measured with a Qubit 3.0 fluorometer, size-checked on a Bioanalyzer 2100, and measured again with the KAPA Library Quantification kit. Every immunoSEQ 96-well plate was sequenced on a dedicated single-read 150-cycle Illumina NextSeq 550 flow cell. For the original study's pipeline: The immunoSEQ output contained only junctional sequences without quality scores, so filtering could not match that applied to full-length reads. To assign V/J genes and CDR3, sequences were annotated against IMGT germline references using PyIR, a Python wrapper for IgBLAST v1.9. Reads were removed for weak V/J assignments (E-value above 1e-6), missing CDR3, stop codons, out-of-frame junctions, or ambiguous translated residues. V3J clonotypes were defined as sequences sharing the same inferred V gene, J gene, and CDR3 amino acid sequence. Percentage overlap between repertoires was computed as shared unique clonotypes divided by the size of the smaller repertoire. Three approaches were used to assess repertoire richness: RTK rarefaction, the Chao1 estimator, and Recon v2.1 estimates of unobserved clonotypes. OLGA was used to compute generation probabilities for all TCRbeta clonotypes that the gDNA method yielded from a handful of donors. The immuneACCESS repertoire file appears here via TCRdb, limited to in-frame rearrangements. These files lack a portion of the clones; in checked studies, under half of the deficit traces to unresolved V genes, and the cause of the others is not known. V, J and clone size reflect that table, while D and trimming were determined from the DNA. The sample includes some 1,600,000 clones, with 95% to 99% observed a single time. In total, the top ten clones hold about 0.45% of the sample.

The donors were healthy, HIV-negative adults with no recently reported acute infections or vaccinations. All donors were Caucasian adults living in Nashville, Tennessee, USA. CD4+ T cells were enriched by magnetic negative selection; naive cells were then positively selected on CD45RA, and the negative fraction formed the memory subset. Blood was obtained by leukapheresis, after which PBMCs were separated by Ficoll-Histopaque density gradient centrifugation and cryopreserved in liquid nitrogen vapor phase. Analytical flow cytometry was used to check the purity and quantity of every magnetically sorted T cell population. Genomic DNA was isolated from every sorted fraction and measured by UV absorbance on a Nanodrop 2000c. The CDR3, cysteine through phenylalanine, is 15 amino acids long. The CDR3 DNA has 45 bases and is translated from base 1. This clone was recorded only once. What this receptor recognizes is not known. One base away there is no much larger clone; base qualities are not given.

Source material: naive CD4+ T cells sorted from blood. The cell subset or site label for this specimen denotes: CD45RA+ positively selected. Recombination linked TRBV12-2 to TRBJ1-2. TRBV12-2 is designated a pseudogene. The source is a man aged 25-45 years in good health. The CDR3 protein is CASRLAVWQGAGYTF. The nucleotides are TGTGCAAGTCGCTTAGCAGTCTGGCAGGGAGCTGGCTACACCTTC.